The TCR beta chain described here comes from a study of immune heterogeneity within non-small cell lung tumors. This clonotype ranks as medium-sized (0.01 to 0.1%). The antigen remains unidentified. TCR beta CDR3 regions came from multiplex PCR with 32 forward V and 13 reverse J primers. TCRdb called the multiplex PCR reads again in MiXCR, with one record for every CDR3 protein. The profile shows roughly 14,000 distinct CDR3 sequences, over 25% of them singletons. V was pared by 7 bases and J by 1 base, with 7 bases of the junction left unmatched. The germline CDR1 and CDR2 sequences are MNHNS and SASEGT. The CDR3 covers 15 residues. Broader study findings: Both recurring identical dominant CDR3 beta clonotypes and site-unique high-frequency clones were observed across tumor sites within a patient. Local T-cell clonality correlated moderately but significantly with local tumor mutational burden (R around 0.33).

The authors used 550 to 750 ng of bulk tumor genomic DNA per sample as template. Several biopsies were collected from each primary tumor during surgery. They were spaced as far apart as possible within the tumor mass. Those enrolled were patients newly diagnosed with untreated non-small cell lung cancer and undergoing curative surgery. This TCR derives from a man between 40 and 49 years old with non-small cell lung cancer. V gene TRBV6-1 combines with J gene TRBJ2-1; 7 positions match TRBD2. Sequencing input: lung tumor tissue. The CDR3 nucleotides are TGTGCCAGCAAGCCCGGGGAGGGGTCCTACAATGAGCAGTTCTTC. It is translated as CASKPGEGSYNEQFF.